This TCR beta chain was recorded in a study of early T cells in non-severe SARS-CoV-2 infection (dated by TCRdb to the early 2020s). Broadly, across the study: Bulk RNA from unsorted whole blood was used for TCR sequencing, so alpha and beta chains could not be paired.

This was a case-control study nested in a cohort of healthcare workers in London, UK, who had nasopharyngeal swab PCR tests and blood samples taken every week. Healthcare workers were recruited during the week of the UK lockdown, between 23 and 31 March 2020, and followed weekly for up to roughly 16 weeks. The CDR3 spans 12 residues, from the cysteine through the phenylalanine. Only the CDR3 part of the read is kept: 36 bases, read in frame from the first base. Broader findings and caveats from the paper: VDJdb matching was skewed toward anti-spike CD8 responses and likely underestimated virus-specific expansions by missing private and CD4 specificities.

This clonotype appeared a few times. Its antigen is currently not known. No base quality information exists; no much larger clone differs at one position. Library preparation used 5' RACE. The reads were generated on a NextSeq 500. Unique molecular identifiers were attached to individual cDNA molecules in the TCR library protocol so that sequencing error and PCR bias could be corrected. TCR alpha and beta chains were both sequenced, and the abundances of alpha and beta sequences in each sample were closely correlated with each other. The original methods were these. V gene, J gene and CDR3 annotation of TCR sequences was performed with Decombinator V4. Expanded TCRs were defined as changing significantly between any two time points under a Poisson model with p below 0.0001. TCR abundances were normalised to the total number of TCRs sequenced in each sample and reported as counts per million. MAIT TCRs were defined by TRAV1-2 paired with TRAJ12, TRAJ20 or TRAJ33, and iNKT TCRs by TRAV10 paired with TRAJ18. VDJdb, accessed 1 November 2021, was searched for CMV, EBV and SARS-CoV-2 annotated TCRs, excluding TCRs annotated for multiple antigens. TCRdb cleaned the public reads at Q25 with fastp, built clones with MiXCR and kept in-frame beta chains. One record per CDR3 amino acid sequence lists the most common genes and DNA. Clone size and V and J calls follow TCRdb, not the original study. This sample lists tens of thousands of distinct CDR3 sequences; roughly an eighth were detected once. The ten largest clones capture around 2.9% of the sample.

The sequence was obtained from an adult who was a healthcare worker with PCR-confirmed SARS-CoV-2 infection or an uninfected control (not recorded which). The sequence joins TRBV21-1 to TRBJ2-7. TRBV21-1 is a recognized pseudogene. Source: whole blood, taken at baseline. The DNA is TGTGCCAGCCACCGGAAATGCTACGAGCAGTACTTC. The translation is CASHRKCYEQYF.